This record looks at one T cell receptor beta chain sequence and its context. The antigen is unknown. Some second doses came at about 4 weeks and others at about 12 weeks; these were pooled. Clones were read by immunoSEQ multiplex PCR, and TCRdb kept only the in-frame ones, dropping some. The sample consists of over 95,000 clones, around 89% of them appearing once. This sample is part of a study of T cell responses to AZD1222 COVID-19 vaccine. Findings and limits, study-wide: Samples come after the peak T cell response, not at day 14. Two AZD1222 doses significantly raised spike-specific TCR breadth and depth over controls. Donors were mostly white British, more females; clonal diversity possibly underestimated.

The sample was peripheral blood, taken 28 days after the second AZD1222 dose. The TCR was taken from an adult who received the AZD1222 COVID-19 vaccine.

The DNA for the CDR3 is TGTGCCAGCAGCCAAGCAGGGCAGGGGCCTGAAGCTTTCTTT. It yields the protein CASSQAGQGPEAFF. This chain links TRBV16 with TRBJ1-1; D might be TRBD1 (6 bases). The germline V gene encodes CDR1 KGHSY and CDR2 FQNENV. With 2 bases removed from V and 6 bases from J, the gap between germline ends came to 13 bases. The CDR3 covers 14 residues.